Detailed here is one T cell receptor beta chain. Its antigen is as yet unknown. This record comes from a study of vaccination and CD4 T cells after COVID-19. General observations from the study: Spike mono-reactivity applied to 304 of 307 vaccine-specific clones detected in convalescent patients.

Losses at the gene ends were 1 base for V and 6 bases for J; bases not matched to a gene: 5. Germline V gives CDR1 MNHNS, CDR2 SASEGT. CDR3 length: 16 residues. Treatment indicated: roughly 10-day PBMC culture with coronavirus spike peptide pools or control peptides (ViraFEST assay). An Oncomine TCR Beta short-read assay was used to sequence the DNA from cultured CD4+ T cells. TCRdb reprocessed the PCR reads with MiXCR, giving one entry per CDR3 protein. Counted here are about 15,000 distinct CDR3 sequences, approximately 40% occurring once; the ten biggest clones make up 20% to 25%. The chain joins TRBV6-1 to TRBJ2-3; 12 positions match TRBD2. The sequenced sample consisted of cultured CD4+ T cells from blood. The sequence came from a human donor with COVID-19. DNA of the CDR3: TGTGCCAGCAGTGAAGTGACTAGCGGGGGCCGCGATACGCAGTATTTT. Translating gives CASSEVTSGGRDTQYF.